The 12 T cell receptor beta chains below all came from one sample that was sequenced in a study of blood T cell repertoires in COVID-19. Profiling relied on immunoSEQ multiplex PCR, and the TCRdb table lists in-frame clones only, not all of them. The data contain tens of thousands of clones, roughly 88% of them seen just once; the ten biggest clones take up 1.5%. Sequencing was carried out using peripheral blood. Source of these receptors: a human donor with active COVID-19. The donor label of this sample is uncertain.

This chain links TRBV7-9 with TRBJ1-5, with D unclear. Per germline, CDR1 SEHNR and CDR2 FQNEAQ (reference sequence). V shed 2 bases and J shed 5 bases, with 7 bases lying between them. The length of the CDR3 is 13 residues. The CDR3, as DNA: TGTGCCAGCAGCTTATGGGCCGATCAGCCCCAGCATTTT. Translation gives CASSLWADQPQHF.

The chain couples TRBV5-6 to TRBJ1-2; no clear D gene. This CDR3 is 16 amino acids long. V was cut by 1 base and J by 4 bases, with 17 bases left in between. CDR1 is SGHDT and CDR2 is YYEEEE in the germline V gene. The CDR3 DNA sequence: TGTGCCAGCAGCTTGTGGAGGGAAGACTCACTCTATGGCTACACCTTC. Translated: CASSLWREDSLYGYTF.

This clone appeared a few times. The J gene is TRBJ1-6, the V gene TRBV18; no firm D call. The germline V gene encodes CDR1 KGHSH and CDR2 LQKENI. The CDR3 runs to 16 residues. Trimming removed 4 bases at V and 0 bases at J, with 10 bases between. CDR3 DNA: TGTGCCAGCTCACGATGGGAGCGCTCCTATAATTCACCCCTCCACTTT. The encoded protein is CASSRWERSYNSPLHF.

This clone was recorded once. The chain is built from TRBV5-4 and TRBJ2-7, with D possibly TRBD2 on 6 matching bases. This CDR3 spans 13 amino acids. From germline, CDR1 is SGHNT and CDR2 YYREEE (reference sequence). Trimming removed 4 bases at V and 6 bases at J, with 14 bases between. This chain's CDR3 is CASSPGSGGEQYF. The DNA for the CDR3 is TGTGCCAGCAGCCCAGGTTCCGGGGGCGAGCAGTACTTC. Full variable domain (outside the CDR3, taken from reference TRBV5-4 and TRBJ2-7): ETGVTQSPTHLIKTRGQQVTLRCSSQSGHNTVSWYQQALGQGPQFIFQYYREEENGRGNFPPRFSGLQFPNYSSELNVNALELDDSALYLCASSPGSGGEQYFGPGTRLTVT.

The CDR3 loop is CASSRAGGSTDTQYF. The CDR3 nucleotides are TGTGCCAGCAGCAGAGCGGGGGGAAGCACAGATACGCAGTATTTT. The genes are TRBV7-3 and TRBJ2-3, with 9 bases that match TRBD2. There are 15 residues in the CDR3. Germline trimming cut 5 bases from V and 0 bases from J; bases unmatched to any gene: 3. CDR1 is SGHTA, CDR2 FQGTGA, per germline.

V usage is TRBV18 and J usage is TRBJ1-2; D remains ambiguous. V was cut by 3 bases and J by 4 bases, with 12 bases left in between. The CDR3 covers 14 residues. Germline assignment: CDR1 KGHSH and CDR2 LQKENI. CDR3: CASSPDSRSYGYTF. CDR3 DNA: TGTGCCAGCTCACCGGATAGCCGCTCCTATGGCTACACCTTC.

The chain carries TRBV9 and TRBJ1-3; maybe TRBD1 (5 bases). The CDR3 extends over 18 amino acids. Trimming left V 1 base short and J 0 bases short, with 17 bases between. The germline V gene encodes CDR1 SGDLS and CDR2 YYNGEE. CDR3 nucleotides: TGTGCCAGCAGCGTATTAGTCAGTGGGGGGAGCTCTGGAAACACCATATATTTT. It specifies CASSVLVSGGSSGNTIYF.

The DNA for the CDR3 is TGTGCCAGCAGCCCCCAGGTGGGGACAGGGTTAGGTCAGCCCCAGCATTTT. It yields the protein CASSPQVGTGLGQPQHF. The chain uses TRBV7-2 and TRBJ1-5, with 9 bases identical to TRBD1. V trimming: 5 bases; J trimming: 6 bases; junction bases outside the gene matches: 14. The CDR3 has 17 amino acids. CDR1 SGHTA and CDR2 FQGNSA come from the germline V gene.

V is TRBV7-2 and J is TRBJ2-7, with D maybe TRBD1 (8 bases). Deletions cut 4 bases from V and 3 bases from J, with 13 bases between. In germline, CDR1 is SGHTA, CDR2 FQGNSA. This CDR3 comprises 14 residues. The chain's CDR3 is CASSSHRGGYEQYF. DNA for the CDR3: TGTGCCAGCAGCTCGCACAGGGGGGGCTACGAGCAGTACTTC.

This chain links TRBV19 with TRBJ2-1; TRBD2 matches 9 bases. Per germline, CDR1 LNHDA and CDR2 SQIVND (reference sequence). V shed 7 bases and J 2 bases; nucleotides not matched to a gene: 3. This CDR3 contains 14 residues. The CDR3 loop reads CASNSGGAYNEQFF. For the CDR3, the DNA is TGTGCCAGTAATAGCGGGGGCGCCTACAATGAGCAGTTCTTC.

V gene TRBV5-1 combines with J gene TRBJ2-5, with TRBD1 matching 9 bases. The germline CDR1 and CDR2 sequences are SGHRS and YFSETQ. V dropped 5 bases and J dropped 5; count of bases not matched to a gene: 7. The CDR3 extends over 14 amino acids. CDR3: CASRRTGVAETQYF. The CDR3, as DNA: TGCGCCAGCAGACGGACAGGGGTCGCGGAGACCCAGTACTTC.

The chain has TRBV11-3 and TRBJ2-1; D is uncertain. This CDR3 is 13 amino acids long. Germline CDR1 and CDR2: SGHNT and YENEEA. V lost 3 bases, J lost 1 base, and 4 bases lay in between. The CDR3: CASSLSSYNEQFF. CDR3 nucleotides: TGTGCCAGCAGCTTGTCTTCCTACAATGAGCAGTTCTTC.